This TCR beta chain was observed in a study of response to subunit inactivated influenza vaccine (dated by TCRdb to between 2018 and 2020). With respect to the entire study: The study used deep quantitative T cell receptor repertoire profiling to track responses to a trivalent subunit inactivated influenza vaccine.

Details on this clonotype: Its antigen remains undetermined. Base qualities are missing; no much larger clone stands one base away.

Reading the germline V gene gives CDR1 MNHEY and CDR2 SVGEGT. Spanning cysteine to phenylalanine, the CDR3 consists of 15 amino acids. Here the CDR3 DNA is all that survives: 45 bases in frame from base 1. The trim is 6 bases for V and 3 bases for J, with a gap of 15 bases between the germline ends. Libraries came from RT-PCR. Sequencing relied on an Illumina HiSeq 2500. The public reads were reprocessed in TCRdb via fastp at Q25 and MiXCR, keeping in-frame beta chains. When rows share a CDR3 protein, they turn into one entry using the most common DNA and genes. The sample table shows about 830,000 distinct CDR3 sequences, and 15% to 20% are seen once. The top ten clonotypes cover approximately 11% of the sample. Study-level results and caveats: According to the authors, only a limited number of new T cells may be recruited by each seasonal influenza vaccination.

The source was PBMCs from blood, collected around 5 days after vaccination. This receptor was identified in a man aged 50 to 59 who received an inactivated influenza vaccine. Donor details come from another sample of the same person, matched by shared clones. The sequence joins TRBV6-2 or TRBV6-3 to TRBJ1-5; the D gene is perhaps TRBD1, on 5 matching bases. Read as DNA, the sequence is TGTGCCAGCAGAGCTCCCGGGACGGTCAATCAGCCCCAGCATTTT. Translated, this gives CASRAPGTVNQPQHF.